The 24 T cell receptor beta chains given below trace back to one sample, sequenced in a study of tumor-infiltrating lymphocytes in primary liver carcinoma. Extraction of RNA together with DNA used roughly 18-32 mg of unsorted bulk tissue. A constant-region primer served to make TCR beta cDNA from roughly 500 ng total RNA. Three rounds of nested multiplex PCR with slightly modified ARM-PCR produced TCR beta libraries. In the first two PCR rounds, TRBV1-TRBV30 forward primers were paired with a C-beta reverse primer, and each round lasted roughly 10 cycles. TCRdb passed the multiplex PCR reads through MiXCR, listing each CDR3 protein once. The sample has roughly 86,000 distinct CDR3 sequences, 68% seen once. Sequencing was performed on tumor-adjacent normal liver tissue. The receptors come from a middle-aged man with primary liver carcinoma and hepatitis B virus infection.

The V gene is TRBV10-2, the J gene TRBJ2-7, with a tentative D call TRBD2 (5 bases). Between the trimmed V and J ends, which lost 9 bases and 6 bases, there was a span of 18 bases. This CDR3 has 13 residues. Germline CDR1 and CDR2: WSHSY and SAAADI. The CDR3 coding sequence is TGCGCCAGTTTAGCACGAGGGATAGGCGAGCAGTACTTC. Protein product: CASLARGIGEQYF.

This clonotype has just a few counts. A much larger clone sits a single nucleotide away, making a read error possible. The genes are TRBV12-5 and TRBJ2-5; D is ambiguous. Germline CDR1 is LGHNT and CDR2 is FRNRAP. V gave up 6 bases and J gave up 7 bases, with 15 bases separating them. This CDR3 comprises 13 residues. CDR3 in amino acids: CASGTFSEATQYF. As DNA, the CDR3 is TGTGCTAGTGGCACTTTCTCCGAGGCGACCCAGTACTTC.

Notes on this clonotype: Germline is not matched at one junction end, which may reflect a read error. The V and J genes are TRBV6-6 and TRBJ2-1; TRBD2 aligns across 7 bases. The CDR3 runs 16 residues. Per the germline V gene, CDR1 is MNHNY and CDR2 is SVGAGI (reference sequence). CDR3 residues: CVSTGPTSLSYNEQFF. DNA for the CDR3: TGTGTCAGCACCGGGCCGACTAGCCTCTCCTATAATGAGCAGTTCTTC.

Concerning this clonotype itself: One end of the junction varies from germline; a read error may be responsible. The rearrangement uses TRBV10-3 and TRBJ2-6; TRBD2 is a possible D gene (6 bases). The CDR3 contains 13 residues. Germline-derived CDR1 and CDR2 are ENHRY and SYGVKD. The CDR3 DNA follows: TGTGCCTTCGGGGACTCTGGGGTCAACGTCCTGACTTTC. It encodes CAFGDSGVNVLTF.

This clonotype was seen only a few times. The chain carries TRBV11-2 and TRBJ2-5, with 8 bases fitting TRBD2. CDR1 and CDR2 (germline): SGHAT, FQNNGV. V lost 0 bases to trimming and J lost 8 bases; unmatched junction nucleotides: 14. This CDR3 comprises 17 residues. Here the CDR3 DNA reads TGTGCCAGCAGCTTAGATAAGAGCGGGAGTAGGCAAGGAACCCAGTACTTC. It yields the protein CASSLDKSGSRQGTQYF.

This clonotype has more than one count but fewer than ten. The chain joins TRBV24-1 to TRBJ2-1; possibly TRBD1 or TRBD2 for D (5 bases each). V lost 4 bases and J lost 9, with 12 bases in between. Germline lookup yields CDR1 KGHDR and CDR2 SFDVKD. CDR3 length equals 13 residues. CDR3 DNA sequence: TGTGCCACCAGTGACGGGGCAATGAGTGAGCAGTTCTTC. It codes for CATSDGAMSEQFF.

This clonotype was counted ten times or more. The chain combines TRBV4-1 with TRBJ2-5, with unresolved D. The germline V and J ends were trimmed by 0 bases and 3 bases, with 11 bases remaining between them. The CDR3 runs to 15 residues. The germline CDR1 and CDR2 sequences are MGHRA and YSYEKL. CDR3 sequence: CASSQDLRQEETQYF. CDR3 bases: TGCGCCAGCAGCCAAGATTTGCGGCAAGAAGAGACCCAGTACTTC.

A remark on this clonotype: Germline is not matched at one junction end, which may reflect a read error. The chain couples TRBV11-2 to TRBJ2-5; D remains ambiguous. Germline CDR1 and CDR2: SGHAT and FQNNGV. This CDR3 region has 16 residues. For the CDR3, the DNA is TGTGCCAGTAGCTTAGATAAAGGATTTCTATGGGAGACCCAGTACTTC. It is translated as CASSLDKGFLWETQYF.

Comment on this clonotype: Because the CDR3 is missing its conserved closing phenylalanine or tryptophan, this is likely a read error. The chain has TRBV6-2 or TRBV6-3 and TRBJ2-1; the D gene is possibly TRBD2 (6 bases). This CDR3 is 14 amino acids long. The germline V gene has CDR1 MNHEY and CDR2 SVGEGT. CDR3 nucleotides: TGTACCGTCGGGACTGGCGGGGCCTACAATGAGCAGTTCTTA. Its protein is CTVGTGGAYNEQFL.

This chain links TRBV20-1 with TRBJ2-1; TRBD1 might be the D (5 bases). The V end lost 3 bases, the J end lost 0 bases, and 18 bases lay between the germline ends. Germline V gives CDR1 DFQATT, CDR2 SNEGSKA (reference sequence). The length of the CDR3 is 17 residues. The DNA of the CDR3 is TGCAGTGCTAGGGTTGTACAGGCAAGGACCTCCTACAATGAGCAGTTCTTC. It encodes CSARVVQARTSYNEQFF.

This clonotype was detected once. An end of the junction differs from the germline gene, which may be a read error. This chain joins TRBV12-3 or TRBV12-4 and TRBJ2-7, with a weak D call TRBD2 (5 bases). The CDR3 loop spans 12 amino acids. CDR3 coding DNA: TGTACCAGCAGTGCACTAGGCTACGAGCAGTACTTT. This translates into CTSSALGYEQYF.

This chain joins TRBV6-5 and TRBJ2-3; perhaps D is TRBD1 or TRBD2 (6 bases each). CDR1 and CDR2 (germline): MNHEY, SVGAGI. The CDR3 has 15 residues. The germline V and J ends were trimmed by 7 bases and 2 bases, with 16 bases remaining between them. The CDR3, as DNA: TGTGCCAGCATCCCCCTGGGGGGCTACACAGATACGCAGTATTTT. Protein sequence: CASIPLGGYTDTQYF.

The chain carries TRBV12-3 or TRBV12-4 and TRBJ2-3; no clear D. The end of the DNA aligns better with TRBJ1-5, so the J call may be wrong. The CDR3 is 13 amino acids. The CDR3 sequence is CASSADGTDTQHF. The CDR3 bases are TGTGCCAGCAGTGCGGACGGCACTGATACGCAGCATTTT.

Details on this clonotype: In this CDR3 the conserved last residue, phenylalanine or tryptophan, is missing, so a read error is likely. The V call is TRBV11-1, the J call TRBJ2-7, with 11 bases matching TRBD2. V trimming: 5 bases; J trimming: 0 bases; junction bases outside the gene matches: 3. In germline, CDR1 is SGHAT, CDR2 FQDESV (reference sequence). There are 15 residues in the CDR3. CDR3 sequence: CASSTTSGNSYEQYT. CDR3 bases: TGTGCCAGCAGCACGACTAGCGGGAACTCCTACGAGCAGTACACC.

As to this clonotype: The CDR3 does not end in the conserved phenylalanine or tryptophan, so this is likely a read error. The J gene is TRBJ1-1, the V gene TRBV29-1; no reliable D call. The CDR3 is made up of 13 amino acids. V gave up 5 bases and J gave up 1 base, with 11 bases separating them. Germline CDR1 is SQVTM and CDR2 is ANQGSEA. This CDR3 is CSVLKATNTEAFL. The CDR3 DNA reads as TGCAGCGTTTTAAAGGCTACGAACACTGAAGCTTTCCTT.

With regard to this clonotype: At one end, the junction sequence differs from germline, possibly due to a read error. The chain employs TRBV11-2 and TRBJ2-3, with 7 nucleotides matching TRBD2. The CDR3 runs to 15 residues. Germline values: CDR1 SGHAT, CDR2 FQNNGV. The CDR3 region is CAIRLLSGATETQYF. In DNA, the CDR3 is TGTGCCATCAGGCTGCTCAGCGGGGCCACAGAAACGCAGTATTTT.

A remark on this clonotype: A much larger clone is a single base away; this may be a read error. The chain uses TRBV12-3 or TRBV12-4 and TRBJ2-2; D possibly corresponds to TRBD2 (5 bases). This CDR3 region has 16 residues. The CDR3 DNA sequence: TGTGCCAGCAGCGAAATGTCCCGCCTTAACACCGGGAAGCTGTTTTTT. Residues: CASSEMSRLNTGKLFF.

The gene calls are TRBV30 and TRBJ2-1; TRBD1 agrees at 7 bases. The V gene end was trimmed by 3 bases and the J gene end by 0 bases; junction bases not matched to a gene: 2. Germline lookup yields CDR1 GTSNPN and CDR2 SVGIG (reference sequence). The length of the CDR3 is 14 residues. The CDR3 spells CAWRGQSSYNEQFF. CDR3 sequence (DNA): TGTGCCTGGAGGGGACAGAGCTCCTACAATGAGCAGTTCTTC.

V usage is TRBV11-2 and J usage is TRBJ2-7; D uncertain. Trimming removed 8 bases at V and 0 bases at J, with 23 bases between. CDR1 and CDR2 (germline): SGHAT, FQNNGV. There are 17 residues in the CDR3. This chain's CDR3 is CASCSDFGTPSSYEQYF. CDR3 sequence (DNA): TGTGCCAGCTGCTCAGACTTCGGAACACCCAGCTCCTACGAGCAGTACTTC.

The chain combines TRBV7-2 with TRBJ2-7; D call uncertain. The CDR3 is 14 amino acids. V lost 2 bases and J 6 bases, leaving 14 bases between the germline ends. The germline V gene encodes CDR1 SGHTA and CDR2 FQGNSA. CDR3 loop: CASSLFRTDLEQYF. CDR3 bases: TGTGCCAGCAGCTTATTTAGGACGGACCTCGAGCAGTACTTC. The complete variable domain, with remaining parts taken from reference TRBV7-2 and TRBJ2-7, reads GAGVSQSPSNKVTEKGKDVELRCDPISGHTALYWYRQSLGQGLEFLIYFQGNSAPDKSGLPSDRFSAERTGGSVSTLTIQRTQQEDSAVYLCASSLFRTDLEQYFGPGTRLTVT.

Note on this clonotype: The junction departs from the called germline gene at one end, perhaps through a read error. The V call is TRBV11-2, the J call TRBJ1-4; D ambiguous. Germline V gene sequence: CDR1 SGHAT, CDR2 FQNNGV. The CDR3 consists of 14 residues. The CDR3 protein is CANSLEVGEEQLFF. The CDR3 DNA follows: TGTGCCAACAGCTTAGAGGTTGGGGAGGAACAGCTGTTTTTT.

In the case of this clonotype: One junction end disagrees with the germline gene, perhaps due to a read error. This rearrangement joins TRBV4-1 to TRBJ2-1, with no clear D. Germline V CDR1 and CDR2: MGHRA, YSYEKL. CDR3 size: 15 residues. In DNA form, the CDR3 reads TGCGCCAGCAGCCCACCTCTCGGGCCCTACAATGAGCGATCCTTC. Translation gives CASSPPLGPYNERSF.

With regard to this clonotype: At one boundary the junction diverges from the germline segment, which might be a read error. V is TRBV4-2 and J is TRBJ2-2; maybe TRBD2 (6 bases). The germline V gene has CDR1 LGHNA and CDR2 YNFKEQ. CDR3 length: 16 residues. Here the CDR3 reads CANSQDVASESGELFF. DNA of the CDR3: TGTGCCAACAGCCAAGATGTGGCTAGCGAGAGTGGGGAGCTGTTTTTT.

A word on this clonotype: The junction departs from the called germline gene at one end, perhaps through a read error. CDR3 sequence (DNA): TGTACCAGCAGTCATGATGGGGGGACCTCCGGGGAGCTGTTTTTT. Protein: CTSSHDGGTSGELFF. This chain joins TRBV6-5 and TRBJ2-2, with D possibly being TRBD2 (6 bases). Germline CDR1 reads MNHEY; CDR2 reads SVGAGI. The CDR3 is 15 residues long.